These 5 T cell receptor beta chains were all obtained from the same sample, sequenced in a study of blood T cells in healthy people across ages. The second PCR ran roughly 6 to 11 cycles with a sample-barcoded 5' primer and J-beta primers. TCRdb redid the calling of the 5' RACE reads with MiXCR, one entry per CDR3 protein. The sample lists hundreds of thousands of distinct CDR3 sequences, about 62% occurring once. Sequenced: blood. Receptors originate from a young man in good health.

This clonotype was detected only a few times. The chain links TRBV10-3 to TRBJ2-7, with 10 bases identical to TRBD1. Germline V lookup: CDR1 ENHRY, CDR2 SYGVKD. The junction had 9 bases not matched to a gene; V was cut back by 0 bases and J by 4 bases. The CDR3 has 17 residues. Here the CDR3 DNA reads TGTGCCATCAGTGAGTCAGGGACAGGGGCAGGACGATACGAGCAGTACTTC. This sequence encodes CAISESGTGAGRYEQYF.

This clonotype has just a few counts. This CDR3 is CASSSLGGAIYEQYF. Here the CDR3 DNA reads TGTGCCAGCAGCTCCCTCGGGGGAGCTATCTACGAGCAGTACTTC. This rearrangement joins TRBV5-6 to TRBJ2-7, with a weak D call TRBD2 (6 bases). Between the trimmed V and J ends, which lost 3 bases and 3 bases, there was a span of 16 bases. The germline CDR1 and CDR2 sequences are SGHDT and YYEEEE. This CDR3 contains 15 residues.

The chain uses TRBV7-8 and TRBJ1-5; a weak D match, TRBD1 (5 bases). The CDR3 is 15 residues long. V gave up 5 bases and J gave up 4 bases, with 15 bases separating them. The V gene's germline CDR1 is SGHVS and CDR2 FQNEAQ. This chain's CDR3 is CASSVAGEGNQPQHF. CDR3 DNA: TGTGCCAGCAGCGTCGCGGGGGAGGGAAATCAGCCCCAGCATTTT.

This chain connects TRBV15 to TRBJ2-3; D is possibly TRBD2 (6 bases). V was shortened by 0 bases and J by 2 bases, with 12 bases between the two germline ends. Per the germline V gene, CDR1 is LNHNV and CDR2 is YYDKDF (reference sequence). This CDR3 has 16 residues. DNA for the CDR3: TGTGCCACCAGCAGAGATGGGGGGTCCCACACAGATACGCAGTATTTT. Encoded protein: CATSRDGGSHTDTQYF.

This chain uses TRBV6-6 with TRBJ1-2, with 9 bases matching TRBD1. From germline, CDR1 is MNHNY and CDR2 SVGAGI (reference sequence). The trim removed 10 bases at V and 6 bases at J, leaving 9 bases unmatched. This CDR3 is 13 amino acids long. This chain's CDR3 is CANAGQGGDGYTF. CDR3 coding DNA: TGTGCCAACGCGGGACAGGGAGGGGATGGCTACACCTTC.